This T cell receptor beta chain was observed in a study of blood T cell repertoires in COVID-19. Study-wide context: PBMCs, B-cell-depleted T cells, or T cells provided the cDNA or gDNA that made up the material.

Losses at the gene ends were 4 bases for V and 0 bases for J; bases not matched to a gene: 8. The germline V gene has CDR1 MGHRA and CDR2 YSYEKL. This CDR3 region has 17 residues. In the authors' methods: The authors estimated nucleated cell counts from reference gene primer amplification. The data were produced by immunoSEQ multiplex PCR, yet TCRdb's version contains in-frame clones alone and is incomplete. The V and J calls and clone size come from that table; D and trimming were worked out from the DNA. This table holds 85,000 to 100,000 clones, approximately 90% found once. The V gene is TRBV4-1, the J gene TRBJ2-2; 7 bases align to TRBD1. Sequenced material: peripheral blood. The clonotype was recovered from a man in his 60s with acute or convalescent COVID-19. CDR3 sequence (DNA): TGCGCCAGCAGCCGCGGACAGGAGGACGCGAACACCGGGGAGCTGTTTTTT. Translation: CASSRGQEDANTGELFF.